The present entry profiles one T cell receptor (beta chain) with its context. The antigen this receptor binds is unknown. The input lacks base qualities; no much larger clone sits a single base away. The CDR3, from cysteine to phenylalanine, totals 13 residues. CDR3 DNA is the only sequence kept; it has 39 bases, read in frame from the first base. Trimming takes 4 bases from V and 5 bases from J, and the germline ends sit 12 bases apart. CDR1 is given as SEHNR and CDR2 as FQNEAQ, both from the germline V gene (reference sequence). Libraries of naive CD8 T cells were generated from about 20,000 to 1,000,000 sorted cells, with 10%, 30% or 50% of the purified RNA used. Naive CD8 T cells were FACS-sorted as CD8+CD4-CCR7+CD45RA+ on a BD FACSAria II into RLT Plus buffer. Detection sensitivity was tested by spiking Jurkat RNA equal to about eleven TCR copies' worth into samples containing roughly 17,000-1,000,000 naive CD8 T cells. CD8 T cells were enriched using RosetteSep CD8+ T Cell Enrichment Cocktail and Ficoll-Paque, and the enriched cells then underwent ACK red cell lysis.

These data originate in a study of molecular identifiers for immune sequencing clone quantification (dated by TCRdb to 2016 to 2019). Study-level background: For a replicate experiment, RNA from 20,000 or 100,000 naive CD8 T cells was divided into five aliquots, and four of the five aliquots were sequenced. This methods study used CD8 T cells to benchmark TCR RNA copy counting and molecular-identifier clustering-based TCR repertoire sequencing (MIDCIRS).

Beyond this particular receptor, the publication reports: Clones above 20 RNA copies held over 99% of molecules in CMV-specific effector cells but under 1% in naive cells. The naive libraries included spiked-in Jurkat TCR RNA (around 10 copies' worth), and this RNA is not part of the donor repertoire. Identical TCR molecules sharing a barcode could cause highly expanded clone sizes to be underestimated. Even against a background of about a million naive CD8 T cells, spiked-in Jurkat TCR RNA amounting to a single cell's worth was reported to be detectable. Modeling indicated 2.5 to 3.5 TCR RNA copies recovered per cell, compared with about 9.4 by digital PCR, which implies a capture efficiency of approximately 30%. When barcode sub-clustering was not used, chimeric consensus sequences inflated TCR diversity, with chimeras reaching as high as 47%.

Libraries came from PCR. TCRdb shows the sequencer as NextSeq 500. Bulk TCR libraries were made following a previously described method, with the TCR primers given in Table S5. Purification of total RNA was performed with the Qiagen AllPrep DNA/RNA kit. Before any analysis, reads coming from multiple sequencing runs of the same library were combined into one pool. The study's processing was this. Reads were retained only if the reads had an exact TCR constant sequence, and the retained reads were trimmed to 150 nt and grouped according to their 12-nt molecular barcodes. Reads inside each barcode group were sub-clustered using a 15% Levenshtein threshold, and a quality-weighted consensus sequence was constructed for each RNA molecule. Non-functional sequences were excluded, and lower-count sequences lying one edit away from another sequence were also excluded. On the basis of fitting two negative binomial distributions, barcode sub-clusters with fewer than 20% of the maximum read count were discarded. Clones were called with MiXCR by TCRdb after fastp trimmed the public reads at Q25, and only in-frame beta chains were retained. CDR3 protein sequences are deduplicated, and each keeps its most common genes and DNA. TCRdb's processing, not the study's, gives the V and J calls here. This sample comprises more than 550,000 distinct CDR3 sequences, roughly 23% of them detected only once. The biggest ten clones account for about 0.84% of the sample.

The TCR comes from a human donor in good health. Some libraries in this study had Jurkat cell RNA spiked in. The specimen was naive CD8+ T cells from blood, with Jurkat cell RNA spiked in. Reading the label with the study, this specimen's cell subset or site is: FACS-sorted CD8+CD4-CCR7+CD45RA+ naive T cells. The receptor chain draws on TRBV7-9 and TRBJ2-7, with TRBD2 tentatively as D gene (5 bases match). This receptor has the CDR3 CASSYSFGDEQYF. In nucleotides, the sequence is TGTGCCAGCAGCTACTCGTTCGGGGACGAGCAGTACTTC.